These T cell receptor beta chains were read from a single sample in a study of cytomegalovirus exposure and HLA in healthy donors. Here immunoSEQ multiplex PCR was the method, and the copy in TCRdb shows in-frame clones only, minus some. The data hold 200,000 or so clones, with 83% observed a single time. Sequenced material: PBMCs. The receptors were gathered from a woman aged 18-35 years in good health and CMV-seronegative. Both conserved end residues are part of each CDR3. Fields, in order: J gene, clone size, V gene, CDR3 protein. Rows may omit the clone size; those that give it use once, few, many or a size class.

J gene: TRBJ2-7; clone size: -; V gene: TRBV5-1; CDR3 protein: CASSRPGDEQYF
J gene: TRBJ1-2; clone size: -; V gene: TRBV28; CDR3 protein: CASSKPGQGHYGYTF
J gene: TRBJ2-1; clone size: -; V gene: TRBV30; CDR3 protein: CAWSVRGGADNEQFF
J gene: TRBJ1-2; clone size: -; V gene: TRBV25-1; CDR3 protein: CATSLTGGKGYTF
J gene: TRBJ1-1; clone size: -; V gene: TRBV5-1; CDR3 protein: CASSGRQGVVDTEAFF
J gene: TRBJ2-3; clone size: -; V gene: TRBV14; CDR3 protein: CASSLRRLAGGPVNRDTQYF
J gene: TRBJ2-7; clone size: -; V gene: TRBV5-1; CDR3 protein: CASSLAGTRYEQYF
J gene: TRBJ1-1; clone size: -; V gene: TRBV12-5; CDR3 protein: CASGHSGQGNTEAFF
J gene: TRBJ1-6; clone size: -; V gene: TRBV7-9; CDR3 protein: CASSQDSSFRSLHF
J gene: TRBJ1-1; clone size: -; V gene: TRBV5-1; CDR3 protein: CASSNVPGLASNTEAFF
J gene: TRBJ2-6; clone size: -; V gene: TRBV18; CDR3 protein: CASSPSPGQGSGANVLTF
J gene: TRBJ2-7; clone size: -; V gene: TRBV5-5; CDR3 protein: CASSFSGTRSSEQYF
J gene: TRBJ1-1; clone size: -; V gene: TRBV5-1; CDR3 protein: CASSLNPENTEAFF
J gene: TRBJ2-3; clone size: -; V gene: TRBV11-2; CDR3 protein: CASSRQGASEDTQYF
J gene: TRBJ1-2; clone size: -; V gene: TRBV5-6; CDR3 protein: CASSLGLDYGYTF
J gene: TRBJ2-1; clone size: -; V gene: TRBV7-2; CDR3 protein: CASSTSRSSYNEQFF
J gene: TRBJ1-3; clone size: once; V gene: TRBV11-2; CDR3 protein: CASTPQGAGNTIYF
J gene: TRBJ1-4; clone size: -; V gene: TRBV30; CDR3 protein: CASGHGGEKLFF
J gene: TRBJ1-4; clone size: -; V gene: TRBV2; CDR3 protein: CASTFSTVGEKLFF
J gene: TRBJ1-2; clone size: -; V gene: TRBV6-1; CDR3 protein: CASSENPLWQGYGYTF
J gene: TRBJ1-1; clone size: -; V gene: TRBV7-9; CDR3 protein: CASSLAHRTDRAFF
J gene: TRBJ2-7; clone size: -; V gene: TRBV7-6; CDR3 protein: CASSTIKGDRVYEQYF
J gene: TRBJ2-1; clone size: -; V gene: TRBV10-1; CDR3 protein: CASSQSSVGEQFF
J gene: TRBJ1-2; clone size: -; V gene: TRBV28; CDR3 protein: CASSLGPGLSRYTF
J gene: TRBJ1-6; clone size: -; V gene: TRBV30; CDR3 protein: CAWQQGTGSPLHF
J gene: TRBJ2-3; clone size: -; V gene: TRBV9; CDR3 protein: CASSVVTGGPGDTQYF
J gene: TRBJ1-5; clone size: -; V gene: TRBV6-1; CDR3 protein: CASSEASAMGNQPQHF
J gene: TRBJ2-1; clone size: once; V gene: TRBV9; CDR3 protein: CASSAKPSGQGDDEQFF
J gene: TRBJ1-6; clone size: medium-sized; V gene: TRBV13; CDR3 protein: CASRPFGGYSPLHF
J gene: TRBJ2-1; clone size: -; V gene: TRBV6-5; CDR3 protein: CASRFTSGGPNEQFF
J gene: TRBJ2-3; clone size: -; V gene: TRBV2; CDR3 protein: CASSRLAGDTQYF
J gene: TRBJ1-4; clone size: -; V gene: TRBV7-6; CDR3 protein: CASSPSSIPGQGEKLFF
J gene: TRBJ1-5; clone size: many; V gene: TRBV6-1; CDR3 protein: CASSEVRAEGNQPQHF
J gene: TRBJ2-3; clone size: -; V gene: TRBV2; CDR3 protein: CASNSRRVTDTQYF
J gene: TRBJ1-1; clone size: -; V gene: TRBV6-1; CDR3 protein: CASSEEELTEAFF
J gene: TRBJ2-7; clone size: -; V gene: TRBV1; CDR3 protein: CTSSQEGLNYEQYF
J gene: TRBJ1-1; clone size: few; V gene: TRBV7-8; CDR3 protein: CASSFDRMEAFF
J gene: TRBJ2-7; clone size: -; V gene: TRBV10-1; CDR3 protein: CASSDGGTGADEQYF
J gene: TRBJ1-5; clone size: -; V gene: TRBV18; CDR3 protein: CASSAGGSNQPQHF
J gene: TRBJ1-4; clone size: -; V gene: TRBV2; CDR3 protein: CASSDDEKLFF